Listed below are T cell receptor beta chains from one sample, sequenced in a study of cytomegalovirus exposure and HLA in healthy donors. TCRdb keeps only in-frame clones here, not all; method: immunoSEQ multiplex PCR. The sample has roughly 100,000 clones, around 80% seen once; the top ten hold 1.5% to 2%. The specimen sequenced was PBMCs. Source of these receptors: a woman between 40 and 55 years old in good health and CMV-seronegative. CDR3s include the opening cysteine and the closing phenylalanine or tryptophan. The order of the fields is clone size, V gene, J gene, D gene, CDR3 protein, CDR3 DNA. A D gene is named only where the DNA matches it firmly. Rows may omit the clone size; those that give it use once, few, many or a size class.

.,TRBV4-1,TRBJ2-1,TRBD2,CASSPGLAGGQVYNEQFF,TGCGCCAGCAGCCCCGGACTAGCGGGAGGGCAAGTCTACAATGAGCAGTTCTTC
.,TRBV7-6,TRBJ2-3,.,CASSLVPGVTDTQYF,TGTGCCAGCAGCTTAGTGCCCGGGGTGACAGATACGCAGTATTTT
.,TRBV6-4,TRBJ2-3,.,CASSGDPTDTQYF,TGTGCCAGCAGTGGCGATCCCACAGATACGCAGTATTTT
.,TRBV5-6,TRBJ1-1,.,CASSLVGAERAATEAFF,TGTGCCAGCAGCTTGGTGGGGGCGGAAAGAGCGGCCACTGAAGCTTTCTTT
.,TRBV15,TRBJ1-1,TRBD1,CATSRVRGSRVPEAFF,TGTGCCACCAGCAGAGTCAGGGGGTCTAGGGTCCCTGAAGCTTTCTTT
few,TRBV27,TRBJ1-5,TRBD1,CASSSTGGLSNQPQHF,TGTGCCAGCAGTTCGACAGGGGGCCTTAGCAATCAGCCCCAGCATTTT
.,TRBV11-2,TRBJ2-7,.,CASSLGLEQYF,TGTGCCAGCAGCTTAGGACTGGAGCAGTACTTC
.,TRBV19,TRBJ1-1,TRBD1,CASGGVPGQITEAFF,TGTGCCAGTGGGGGCGTACCGGGACAGATCACTGAAGCTTTCTTT
.,TRBV7-7,TRBJ2-1,.,CASSLGNLASYNEQFF,TGTGCTAGCAGCTTAGGTAACCTAGCCTCCTACAATGAGCAGTTCTTC
.,TRBV28,TRBJ1-1,TRBD1,CASILSGQGTEAFF,TGTGCCAGCATCCTCAGTGGACAGGGAACTGAAGCTTTCTTT
few,TRBV18,TRBJ1-1,.,CASSPPGRNTEAFF,TGTGCCAGCTCACCACCGGGGAGGAACACTGAAGCTTTCTTT
once,TRBV19,TRBJ1-5,.,CASSIKQGLFNQPQHF,TGTGCCAGTAGTATAAAACAGGGCCTCTTCAATCAGCCCCAGCATTTT
.,TRBV5-1,TRBJ1-1,TRBD1,CASSLAGTGSYYTEAFF,TGCGCCAGCAGCTTGGCAGGGACAGGGTCCTATTACACTGAAGCTTTCTTT
.,TRBV2,TRBJ2-3,TRBD1,CASSAGQGNADTQYF,TGTGCCAGCAGTGCCGGACAGGGGAATGCAGATACGCAGTATTTT